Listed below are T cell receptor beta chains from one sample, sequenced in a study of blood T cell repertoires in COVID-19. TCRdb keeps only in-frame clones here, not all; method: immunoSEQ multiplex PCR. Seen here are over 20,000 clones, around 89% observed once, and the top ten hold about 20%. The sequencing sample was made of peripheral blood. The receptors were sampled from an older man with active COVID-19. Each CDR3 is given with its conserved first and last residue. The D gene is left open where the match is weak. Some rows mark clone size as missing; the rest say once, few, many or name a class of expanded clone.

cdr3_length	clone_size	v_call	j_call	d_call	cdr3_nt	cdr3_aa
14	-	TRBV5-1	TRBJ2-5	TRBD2	TGCGCCAGCAGCTACCTGACTAGCTCGGAGACCCAGTACTTC	CASSYLTSSETQYF
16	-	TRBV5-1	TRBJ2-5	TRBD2	TGCGCCAGCAGCTTACGACTAGCGGGAGGCCAAGAGACCCAGTACTTC	CASSLRLAGGQETQYF
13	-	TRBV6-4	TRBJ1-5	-	TGTGCCAGCAGTTCTGAGGCGGGTCAGCCCCAGCATTTT	CASSSEAGQPQHF
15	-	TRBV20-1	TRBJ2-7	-	TGCAGTGCTAGTGGTGTGCGGGGAAGGTCCGGCGAGCAGTACTTC	CSASGVRGRSGEQYF
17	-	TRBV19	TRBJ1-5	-	TGTGCCAGTAACAACGATCCCGGGGCCGGAGGGCATCAGCCCCAGCATTTT	CASNNDPGAGGHQPQHF
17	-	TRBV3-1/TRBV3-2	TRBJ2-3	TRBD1	TGTGCCAGCAGCCAACTTAGACCCGGGACAGGGGTAGATACGCAGTATTTT	CASSQLRPGTGVDTQYF
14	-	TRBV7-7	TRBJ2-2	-	TGTGCCAGCAGCTTAGCGCGGACGGGGAGCGAGCTGTTTTTT	CASSLARTGSELFF
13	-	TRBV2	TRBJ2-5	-	TGTGCCAGCAGTGTGGGCAGCCAAGAGACCCAGTACTTC	CASSVGSQETQYF
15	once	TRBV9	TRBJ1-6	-	TGTGCCAGCAGCGTAGTGGGGCAGGGGAATTCACCCCTCCACTTT	CASSVVGQGNSPLHF
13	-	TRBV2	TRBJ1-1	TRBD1	TGTGCCAGCAGCCAGGGGGCTAACACTGAAGCTTTCTTT	CASSQGANTEAFF
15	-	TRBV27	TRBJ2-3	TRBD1	TGTGCCAGCAGTGAACGGGACAGATTCACAGATACGCAGTATTTT	CASSERDRFTDTQYF
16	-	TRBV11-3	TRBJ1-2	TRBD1	TGTGCCAGCAGCCGCACGACAGGGGGCGGCGTCTATGGCTACACCTTC	CASSRTTGGGVYGYTF
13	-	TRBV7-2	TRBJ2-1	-	TGTGCCAGCAGCATGACTCTTTACAATGAGCAGTTCTTC	CASSMTLYNEQFF
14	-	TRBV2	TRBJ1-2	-	TGTGCCAGCACCCAAGGCCGCCAGGGATATGGCTACACCTTC	CASTQGRQGYGYTF
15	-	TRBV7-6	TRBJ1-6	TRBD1	TGTGCCAGCAGCTCCGGACAGGGGCGAAATTCACCCCTCCACTTT	CASSSGQGRNSPLHF
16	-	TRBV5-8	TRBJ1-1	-	TGTGCCAGCGGCTCCATGGGGGGTTCCCCGAACACTGAAGCTTTCTTT	CASGSMGGSPNTEAFF
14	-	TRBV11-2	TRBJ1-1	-	TGTGCCAGCAGCTTAGTCACAGGGAACACTGAAGCTTTCTTT	CASSLVTGNTEAFF
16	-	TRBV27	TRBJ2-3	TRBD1	TGTGCCAGCAGTTTATCGAGGAGACAGGGAACAGATACGCAGTATTTT	CASSLSRRQGTDTQYF
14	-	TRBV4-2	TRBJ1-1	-	TGTGCCAGCAGCCAAGTCTTAGCGAACACTGAAGCTTTCTTT	CASSQVLANTEAFF
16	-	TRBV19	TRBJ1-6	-	TGTGCCAGTAGCCTTGGGCCAGGCACCTATAATTCACCCCTCCACTTT	CASSLGPGTYNSPLHF
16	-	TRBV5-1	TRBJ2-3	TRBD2	TGCGCCAGCAGCTTGGGACTAGCGGGGAGCACAGATACGCAGTATTTT	CASSLGLAGSTDTQYF
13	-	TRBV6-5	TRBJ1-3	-	TGTGCCAGCACTCGGGGATCTGGAAACACCATATATTTT	CASTRGSGNTIYF
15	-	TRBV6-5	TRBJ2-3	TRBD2	TGTGCCAGCAGACCCGGGACTAGCGGCTCAGATACGCAGTATTTT	CASRPGTSGSDTQYF
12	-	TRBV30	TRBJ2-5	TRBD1	TGTGCCTGGAGTTACAGGGGAGAGACCCAGTACTTC	CAWSYRGETQYF
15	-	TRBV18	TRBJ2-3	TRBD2	TGTGCCAGCTCACATTCGGGGGGGCGCCACGATACGCAGTATTTT	CASSHSGGRHDTQYF
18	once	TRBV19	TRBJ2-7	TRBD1	TGTGCCAGTAGTATAGATCCGGGAGACAGGGGGCTCTCCTACGAGCAGTACTTC	CASSIDPGDRGLSYEQYF
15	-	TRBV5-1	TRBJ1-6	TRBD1	TGCGCCAGCAGCGCTGGACAGGGGGCTGAGTCACCCCTCCACTTT	CASSAGQGAESPLHF
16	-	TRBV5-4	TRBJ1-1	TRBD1	TGTGCCAGCTTCGATATGCCATACAGGGGCTGGACTGAAGCTTTCTTT	CASFDMPYRGWTEAFF